This is a list of T cell receptor beta chains from one sample in a study of blood T cell repertoires in COVID-19. Some clones are missing from TCRdb's copy, which holds only in-frame ones; the method was immunoSEQ multiplex PCR. Of around 73,000 clones listed, approximately 84% are singletons. Sequencing was performed on peripheral blood. These receptors were taken from a human donor in a cohort sampled during active COVID-19. Each CDR3 is given with its conserved first and last residue. The D gene is left open where the match is weak. Expanded clones get a size class; other rows say once, few or many, or leave the size out.

size	V	J	D	CDR3	DNA
.	TRBV25-1	TRBJ1-4	.	CASSDPGGSEKLFF	TGTGCCAGCAGTGATCCCGGGGGGTCGGAAAAACTGTTTTTT
.	TRBV5-1	TRBJ1-6	.	CASTETQGGGSPLHF	TGCGCCAGCACCGAAACTCAGGGAGGCGGTTCACCCCTCCACTTT
once	TRBV18	TRBJ1-2	.	CASSPEGGGYGYTF	TGTGCCAGCTCACCTGAGGGTGGCGGATATGGCTACACCTTC
.	TRBV7-8	TRBJ2-1	TRBD2	CASSKSLGLDANEQFF	TGTGCCAGCAGTAAAAGCTTGGGACTAGATGCCAATGAGCAGTTCTTC
.	TRBV14	TRBJ2-7	.	CASTRGRKGEQYF	TGTGCCAGCACCCGCGGGCGAAAAGGCGAGCAGTACTTC
.	TRBV7-9	TRBJ1-1	.	CASSLWASTLGTEAFF	TGTGCCAGCAGCTTATGGGCCAGCACGTTAGGTACTGAAGCTTTCTTT
.	TRBV18	TRBJ2-2	TRBD1	CASSPGTGISGELFF	TGTGCCAGCTCACCGGGGACAGGGATATCCGGGGAGCTGTTTTTT
.	TRBV7-9	TRBJ2-7	.	CASSSFGASSYEQYF	TGTGCCAGCAGCTCCTTTGGGGCTAGCTCCTACGAGCAGTACTTC
.	TRBV5-5	TRBJ2-6	.	CASSYRAAGANVLTF	TGTGCCAGCAGCTACAGGGCGGCGGGGGCCAACGTCCTGACTTTC
.	TRBV6-1	TRBJ2-7	.	CASSDRGGTYEQYF	TGTGCCAGCAGTGATCGGGGTGGAACCTACGAGCAGTACTTC
.	TRBV6-5	TRBJ1-5	TRBD1	CASSIGGLQPQHF	TGTGCCAGCAGTATAGGGGGCCTGCAGCCCCAGCATTTT
.	TRBV4-1	TRBJ1-2	.	CASSQTPGAYGYTF	TGCGCCAGCAGCCAAACACCAGGCGCCTATGGCTACACCTTC
few	TRBV6-5	TRBJ1-6	.	CASSYTSREHSPLHF	TGTGCCAGCAGTTACACGTCCCGGGAGCATTCACCCCTCCACTTT
.	TRBV10-3	TRBJ1-5	.	CAISPGADDQPQHF	TGTGCCATCAGTCCTGGGGCCGACGATCAGCCCCAGCATTTT
.	TRBV10-3	TRBJ1-1	.	CAITPSGPNTEAFF	TGTGCCATCACCCCCTCAGGCCCAAACACTGAAGCTTTCTTT
.	TRBV6-5	TRBJ2-4	.	CASSQGGNIQYF	TGTGCCAGCAGCCAGGGTGGGAACATTCAGTACTTC
.	TRBV11-2	TRBJ2-7	TRBD1	CASSQYRTGSYEQYF	TGTGCCAGCAGCCAATATCGGACAGGATCCTACGAGCAGTACTTC
.	TRBV6-1	TRBJ2-7	TRBD1	CASSEGTGGGDEQYF	TGTGCCAGCAGTGAAGGGACAGGGGGCGGCGACGAGCAGTACTTC
.	TRBV4-2	TRBJ2-3	TRBD2	CASSQVLAGGGTDTQYF	TGTGCCAGCAGCCAGGTCCTAGCGGGGGGGGGCACAGATACGCAGTATTTT
.	TRBV6-4	TRBJ1-5	TRBD1	CASSATGYTPQHF	TGTGCCAGCAGTGCGACAGGGTATACGCCCCAGCATTTT
.	TRBV18	TRBJ1-6	TRBD1	CASSPLQSGGFENSPLHF	TGTGCCAGCTCACCACTTCAATCAGGGGGGTTCGAGAATTCACCCCTCCACTTT
.	TRBV5-1	TRBJ2-5	TRBD1	CASNPRFGTGVQETQYF	TGCGCCAGCAATCCCCGCTTCGGGACAGGGGTTCAAGAGACCCAGTACTTC
.	TRBV11-1	TRBJ2-7	TRBD1	CASSLATGGTDEQYF	TGTGCCAGCAGCTTAGCGACAGGGGGTACGGACGAGCAGTACTTC
.	TRBV6-2/TRBV6-3	TRBJ1-5	.	CASSTGLESNQPQHF	TGTGCCAGCAGCACAGGGTTGGAGAGCAATCAGCCCCAGCATTTT
.	TRBV7-3	TRBJ1-2	TRBD1	CASSQWGQGNNYGYTF	TGTGCCAGCAGCCAATGGGGACAGGGAAATAACTATGGCTACACCTTC
.	TRBV29-1	TRBJ2-2	.	CSVASIGGNTGELFF	TGCAGCGTTGCTTCGATAGGAGGGAATACCGGGGAGCTGTTTTTT
.	TRBV27	TRBJ1-1	.	CASSRTLLNTEAFF	TGTGCCAGCAGTCGGACACTGTTGAACACTGAAGCTTTCTTT
.	TRBV9	TRBJ2-3	TRBD1	CASSVEGALVKDTQYF	TGTGCCAGCAGCGTAGAGGGGGCGCTTGTTAAAGATACGCAGTATTTT
.	TRBV21-1	TRBJ2-2	.	CASSKEVLAGNSPPNTGELFF	TGTGCCAGCAGCAAAGAGGTACTAGCGGGGAACTCCCCTCCAAACACCGGGGAGCTGTTTTTT
.	TRBV6-2/TRBV6-3	TRBJ2-3	TRBD2	CASSTRLAGTDTQYF	TGTGCCAGCAGCACTCGACTAGCGGGCACAGATACGCAGTATTTT
.	TRBV3-1/TRBV3-2	TRBJ2-2	.	CASSQGDSGLGTGELFF	TGTGCCAGCAGCCAAGGGGACTCAGGGCTCGGCACCGGGGAGCTGTTTTTT
.	TRBV7-9	TRBJ1-6	.	CASSFQNSPLHF	TGTGCCAGCAGCTTCCAAAATTCACCCCTCCACTTT